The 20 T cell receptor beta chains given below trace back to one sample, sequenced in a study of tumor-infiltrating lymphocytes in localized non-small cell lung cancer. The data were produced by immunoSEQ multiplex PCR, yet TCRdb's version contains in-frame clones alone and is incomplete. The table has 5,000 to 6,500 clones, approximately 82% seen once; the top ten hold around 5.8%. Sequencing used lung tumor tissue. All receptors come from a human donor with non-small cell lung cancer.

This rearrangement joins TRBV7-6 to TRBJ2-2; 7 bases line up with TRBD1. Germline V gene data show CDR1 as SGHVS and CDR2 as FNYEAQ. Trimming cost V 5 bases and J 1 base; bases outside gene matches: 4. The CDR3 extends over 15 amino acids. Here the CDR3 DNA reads TGTGCCAGCAGCACCGGGACAGAGAACACCGGGGAGCTGTTTTTT. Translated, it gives CASSTGTENTGELFF.

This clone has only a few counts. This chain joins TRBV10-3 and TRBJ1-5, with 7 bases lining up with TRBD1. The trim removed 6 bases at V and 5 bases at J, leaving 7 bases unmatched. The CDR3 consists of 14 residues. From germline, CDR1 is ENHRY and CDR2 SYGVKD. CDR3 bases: TGTGCCATCAGCGGAGACAGGGAAGATCAGCCCCAGCATTTT. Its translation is CAISGDREDQPQHF.

The chain's CDR3 is CASSERQGSYGYTF. The CDR3 DNA sequence: TGTGCCAGCAGTGAAAGGCAGGGGAGCTATGGCTACACCTTC. The chain is built from TRBV2 and TRBJ1-2, with D possibly being TRBD1 (6 bases). CDR1 and CDR2 from the germline V gene are SNHLY and FYNNEI. V dropped 2 bases and J dropped 4 bases, with 11 bases sitting between them. This CDR3 has 14 residues. The whole variable domain, remainder taken from reference TRBV2 and TRBJ1-2, is EPEVTQTPSHQVTQMGQEVILRCVPISNHLYFYWYRQILGQKVEFLVSFYNNEISEKSEIFDDQFSVERPDGSNFTLKIRSTKLEDSAMYFCASSERQGSYGYTFGSGTRLTVV.

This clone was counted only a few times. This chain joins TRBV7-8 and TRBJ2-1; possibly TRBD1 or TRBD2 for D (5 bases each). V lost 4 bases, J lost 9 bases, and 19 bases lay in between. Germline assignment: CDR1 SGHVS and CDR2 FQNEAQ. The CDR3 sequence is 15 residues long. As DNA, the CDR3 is TGTGCCAGCAGCTCTTCCGGGGCCTCCAGCAGTGAGCAGTTCTTC. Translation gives CASSSSGASSSEQFF.

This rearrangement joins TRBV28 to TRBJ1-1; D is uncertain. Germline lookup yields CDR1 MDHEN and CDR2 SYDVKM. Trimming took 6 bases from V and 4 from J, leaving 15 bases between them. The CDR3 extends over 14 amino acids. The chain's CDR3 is CASSPVLLGTEAFF. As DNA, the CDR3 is TGTGCCAGCAGCCCCGTCCTCCTGGGCACTGAAGCTTTCTTT.

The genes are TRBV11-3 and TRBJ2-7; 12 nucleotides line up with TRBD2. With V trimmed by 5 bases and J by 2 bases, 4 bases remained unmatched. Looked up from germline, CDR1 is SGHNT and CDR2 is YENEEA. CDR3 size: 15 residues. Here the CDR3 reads CASSILAGGPYEQYF. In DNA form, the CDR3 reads TGTGCCAGCAGCATTCTAGCGGGAGGGCCCTACGAGCAGTACTTC.

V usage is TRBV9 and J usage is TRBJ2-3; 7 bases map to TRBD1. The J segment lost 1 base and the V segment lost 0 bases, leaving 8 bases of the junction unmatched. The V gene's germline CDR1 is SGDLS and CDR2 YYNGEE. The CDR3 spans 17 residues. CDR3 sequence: CASSVEVWTGGTDTQYF. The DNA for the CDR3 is TGTGCCAGCAGCGTAGAGGTTTGGACAGGAGGCACAGATACGCAGTATTTT.

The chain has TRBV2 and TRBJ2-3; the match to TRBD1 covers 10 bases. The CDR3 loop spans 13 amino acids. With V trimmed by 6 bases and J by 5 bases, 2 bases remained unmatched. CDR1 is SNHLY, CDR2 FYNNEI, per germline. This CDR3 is CASRGQGKDTQYF. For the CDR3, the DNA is TGTGCCAGCAGGGGACAGGGGAAAGATACGCAGTATTTT.

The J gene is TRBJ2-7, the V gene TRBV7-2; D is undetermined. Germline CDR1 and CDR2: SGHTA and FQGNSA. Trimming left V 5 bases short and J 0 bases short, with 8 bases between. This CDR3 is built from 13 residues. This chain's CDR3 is CASSPDASYEQYF. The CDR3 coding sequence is TGTGCCAGCAGCCCGGACGCCTCCTACGAGCAGTACTTC.

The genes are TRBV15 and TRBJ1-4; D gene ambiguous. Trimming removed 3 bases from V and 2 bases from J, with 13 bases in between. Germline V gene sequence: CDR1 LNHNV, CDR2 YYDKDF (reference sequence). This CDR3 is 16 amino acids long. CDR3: CATSSFSRTTNEKLFF. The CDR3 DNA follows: TGTGCCACCAGCAGTTTTTCTCGTACCACTAATGAAAAACTGTTTTTT.

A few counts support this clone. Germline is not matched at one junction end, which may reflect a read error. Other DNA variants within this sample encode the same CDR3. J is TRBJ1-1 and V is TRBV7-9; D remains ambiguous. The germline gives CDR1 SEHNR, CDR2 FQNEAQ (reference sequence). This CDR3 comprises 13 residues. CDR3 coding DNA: TGTGCCAGCAGCCTAGCGGTTGGCACTGAAGCTTTCTTT. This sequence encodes CASSLAVGTEAFF. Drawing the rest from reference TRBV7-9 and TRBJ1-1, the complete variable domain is DTGVSQNPRHKITKRGQNVTFRCDPISEHNRLYWYRQTLGQGPEFLTYFQNEAQLEKSRLLSDRFSAERPKGSFSTLEIQRTEQGDSAMYLCASSLAVGTEAFFGQGTRLTVV.

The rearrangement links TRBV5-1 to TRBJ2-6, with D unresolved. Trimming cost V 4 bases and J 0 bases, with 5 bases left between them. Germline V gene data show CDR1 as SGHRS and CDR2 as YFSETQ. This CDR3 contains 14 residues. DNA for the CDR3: TGCGCCAGCAGCCTCCCCTCTGGGGCCAACGTCCTGACTTTC. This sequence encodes CASSLPSGANVLTF.

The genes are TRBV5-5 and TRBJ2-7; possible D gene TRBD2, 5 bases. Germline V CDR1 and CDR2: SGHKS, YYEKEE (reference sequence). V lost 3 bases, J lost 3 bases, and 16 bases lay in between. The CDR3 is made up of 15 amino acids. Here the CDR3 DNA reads TGTGCCAGCAGCTCAGGACCGGGAAGAAACTACGAGCAGTACTTC. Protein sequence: CASSSGPGRNYEQYF.

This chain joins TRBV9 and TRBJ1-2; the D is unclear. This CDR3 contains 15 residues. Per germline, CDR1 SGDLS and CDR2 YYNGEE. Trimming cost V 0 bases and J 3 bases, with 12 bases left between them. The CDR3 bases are TGTGCCAGCAGCGTAGGAGCTACGGGGTACTATGGCTACACCTTC. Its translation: CASSVGATGYYGYTF.

CDR3 coding DNA: TGTGCCATCGCACCGGGACAACCTAATTCACCCCTCCACTTT. Translating it yields CAIAPGQPNSPLHF. The V gene is TRBV7-2, the J gene TRBJ1-6; possible D gene TRBD1, 6 bases. The CDR3 covers 14 residues. Germline CDR1 is SGHTA and CDR2 is FQGNSA. Trimming removed 10 bases at V and 6 bases at J, with 16 bases between. Supplemented by reference TRBV7-2 and TRBJ1-6, the full variable domain reads GAGVSQSPSNKVTEKGKDVELRCDPISGHTALYWYRQSLGQGLEFLIYFQGNSAPDKSGLPSDRFSAERTGGSVSTLTIQRTQQEDSAVYLCAIAPGQPNSPLHFGNGTRLTVT.

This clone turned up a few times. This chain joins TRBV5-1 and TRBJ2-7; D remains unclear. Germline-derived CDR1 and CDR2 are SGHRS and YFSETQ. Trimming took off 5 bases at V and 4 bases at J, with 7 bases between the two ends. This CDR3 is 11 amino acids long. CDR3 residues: CASRSEYEQYF. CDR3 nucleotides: TGCGCCAGCAGATCCGAATACGAGCAGTACTTC.

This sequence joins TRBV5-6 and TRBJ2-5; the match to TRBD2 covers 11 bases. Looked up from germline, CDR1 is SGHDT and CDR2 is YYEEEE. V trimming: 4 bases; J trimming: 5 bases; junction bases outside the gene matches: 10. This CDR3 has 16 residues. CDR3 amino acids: CASSGRTSGWEETQYF. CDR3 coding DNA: TGTGCCAGCAGCGGAAGGACTAGCGGGTGGGAGGAGACCCAGTACTTC.

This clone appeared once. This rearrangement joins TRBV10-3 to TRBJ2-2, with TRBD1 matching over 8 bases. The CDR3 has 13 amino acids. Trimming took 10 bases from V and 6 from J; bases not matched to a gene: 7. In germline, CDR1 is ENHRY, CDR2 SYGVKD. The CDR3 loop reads CASRDRSPGELFF. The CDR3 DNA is TGTGCCAGCCGGGACAGGAGCCCCGGGGAGCTGTTTTTT.

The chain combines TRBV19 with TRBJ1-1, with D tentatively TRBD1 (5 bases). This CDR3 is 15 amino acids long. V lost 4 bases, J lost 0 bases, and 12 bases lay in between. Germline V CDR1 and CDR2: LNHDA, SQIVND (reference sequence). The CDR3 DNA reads TGTGCCAGTAGTACCGGACACACAATGAACACTGAAGCTTTCTTT. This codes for CASSTGHTMNTEAFF.

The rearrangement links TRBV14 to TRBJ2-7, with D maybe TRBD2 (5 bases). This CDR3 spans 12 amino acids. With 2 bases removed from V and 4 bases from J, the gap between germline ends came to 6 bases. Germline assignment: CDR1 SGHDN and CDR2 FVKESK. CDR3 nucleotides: TGTGCCAGCAGCCAAACGGGATACGAGCAGTACTTC. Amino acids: CASSQTGYEQYF.